Below are 3 T cell receptor beta chains sequenced from a single sample in a study of blood T cell repertoires in COVID-19. This table comes from immunoSEQ multiplex PCR, and its TCRdb copy is limited to in-frame clones, with some not included. The sample consists of hundreds of thousands of clones, 80% to 90% of them appearing once. Material for sequencing was PBMCs or T cells enriched from blood (not recorded which). The source of these receptors is a man aged 35 to 55 in a cohort exposed to, infected with or recovered from COVID-19 (not recorded which).

The chain uses TRBV30 and TRBJ2-7, with D perhaps matching TRBD2 (5 bases). CDR1 GTSNPN and CDR2 SVGIG come from the germline V gene (reference sequence). There are 13 residues in the CDR3. V was shortened by 0 bases and J by 6 bases, with 12 bases between the two germline ends. The CDR3 here is CAWSVLGLAEQYF. The CDR3 DNA is TGTGCCTGGAGTGTACTAGGGCTAGCCGAGCAGTACTTC.

This chain links TRBV5-5 with TRBJ2-7, with D possibly matching TRBD2 (5 bases). Trimming removed 5 bases from V and 2 bases from J, with 17 bases in between. The CDR3 is 15 amino acids. CDR1 SGHKS and CDR2 YYEKEE come from the germline V gene (reference sequence). This CDR3 is CASSPAAGNTYEQYF. The CDR3 DNA reads TGTGCCAGCAGTCCGGCGGCCGGGAATACCTACGAGCAGTACTTC.

The CDR3 protein is CSASPRMRGNIQYF. As DNA, the CDR3 is TGCAGTGCTAGTCCACGGATGAGGGGGAACATTCAGTACTTC. The gene calls are TRBV20-1 and TRBJ2-4; a weak D match, TRBD1 (6 bases). The CDR3 runs 14 residues. CDR1 and CDR2 from the germline V gene are DFQATT and SNEGSKA (reference sequence). The V end lost 3 bases, the J end lost 7 bases, and 16 bases lay between the germline ends.